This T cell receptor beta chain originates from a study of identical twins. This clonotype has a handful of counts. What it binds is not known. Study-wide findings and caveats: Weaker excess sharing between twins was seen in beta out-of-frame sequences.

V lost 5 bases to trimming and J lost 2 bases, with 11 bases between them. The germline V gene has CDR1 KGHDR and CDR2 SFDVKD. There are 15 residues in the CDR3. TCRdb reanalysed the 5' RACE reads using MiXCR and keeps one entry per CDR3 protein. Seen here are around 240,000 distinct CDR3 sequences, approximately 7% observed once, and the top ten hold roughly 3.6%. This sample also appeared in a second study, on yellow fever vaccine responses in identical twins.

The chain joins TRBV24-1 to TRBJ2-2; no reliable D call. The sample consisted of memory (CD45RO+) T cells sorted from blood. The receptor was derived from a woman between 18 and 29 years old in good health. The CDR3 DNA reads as TGTGCCACCAGTGCGCCAGGTTATAACACCGGGGAGCTGTTTTTT. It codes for CATSAPGYNTGELFF.